This TCR beta chain was found in a study of T cell responses to AZD1222 COVID-19 vaccine. Background on the study: Researchers grouped second doses given at about 4 or about 12 weeks into one pool. General observations from the study: Spike as a whole was targeted by vaccine-associated CD4 TCRs, dominant at 160-218 and 743-854. All repertoire sampling was performed exclusively after the peak T cell response. White British ancestry dominated among donors, who included more females, and clonal diversity was possibly underestimated.

Comment on this clone: Antigen specificity is unknown.

The CDR3 consists of 13 residues. Germline V gives CDR1 WSHSY, CDR2 SAAADI. The V gene lost 2 bases and the J gene lost 9 bases, with 11 bases spanning the gap. The data were produced by immunoSEQ multiplex PCR, yet TCRdb's version contains in-frame clones alone and is incomplete. The table shows approximately 120,000 clones, with more than 70% occurring only once. This chain uses TRBV10-2 with TRBJ2-1, with a possible D match to TRBD1 (6 bases). The sequence derives from an adult in good health. Sequenced material: peripheral blood, taken on day 0 of AZD1222 vaccination. As DNA, the CDR3 is TGCGCCAGCAGTGAGCACAGGGCGGGTGAGCAGTTCTTC. This gives the protein CASSEHRAGEQFF.